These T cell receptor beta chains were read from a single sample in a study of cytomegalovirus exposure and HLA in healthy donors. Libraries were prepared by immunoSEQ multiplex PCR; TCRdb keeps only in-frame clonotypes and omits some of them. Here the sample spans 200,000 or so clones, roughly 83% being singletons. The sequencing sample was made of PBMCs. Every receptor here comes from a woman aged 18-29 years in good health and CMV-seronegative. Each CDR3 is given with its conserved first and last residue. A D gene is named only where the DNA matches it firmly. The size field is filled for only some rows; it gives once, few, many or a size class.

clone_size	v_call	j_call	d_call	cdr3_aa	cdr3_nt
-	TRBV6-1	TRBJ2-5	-	CASSASTAETQYF	TGTGCCAGCAGCGCCTCGACGGCCGAGACCCAGTACTTC
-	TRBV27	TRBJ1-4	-	CASSSTARDGGLRYEKLFF	TGTGCCAGCAGTTCTACCGCCCGGGACGGAGGCCTCCGTTACGAAAAACTGTTTTTT
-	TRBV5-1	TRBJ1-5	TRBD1	CASSLGTGGSNQPQHF	TGCGCCAGCAGCTTGGGGACAGGGGGATCCAATCAGCCCCAGCATTTT
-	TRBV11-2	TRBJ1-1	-	CASSPYGRTSRTEAFF	TGTGCCAGCAGCCCCTACGGGAGGACATCCCGGACTGAAGCTTTCTTT
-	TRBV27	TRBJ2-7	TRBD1	CASGPRTGISYEQYF	TGTGCCAGCGGACCACGGACAGGCATCTCCTACGAGCAGTACTTC
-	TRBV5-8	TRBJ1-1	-	CASSLRLTGPNTEAFF	TGTGCCAGCAGCTTGAGGTTAACAGGTCCGAACACTGAAGCTTTCTTT
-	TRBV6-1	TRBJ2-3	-	CASSEGTSGRVADTQYF	TGTGCCAGCAGTGAAGGTACCTCGGGACGAGTAGCAGATACGCAGTATTTT
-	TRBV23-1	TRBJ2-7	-	CASTDGGSRPYEQYF	TGCGCCAGCACTGATGGGGGATCTCGCCCTTACGAGCAGTACTTC
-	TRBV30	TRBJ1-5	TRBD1	CAWRGQGANQPQHF	TGTGCCTGGAGGGGACAGGGAGCGAATCAGCCCCAGCATTTT
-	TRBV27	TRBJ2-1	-	CASSFSDSSYNEQFF	TGTGCCAGCAGTTTTTCGGACTCCTCCTACAATGAGCAGTTCTTC
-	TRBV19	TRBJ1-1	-	CASSMGRVMNTEAFF	TGTGCCAGTAGTATGGGCAGGGTCATGAACACTGAAGCTTTCTTT
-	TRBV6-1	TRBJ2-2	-	CASTIDSLRTGELFF	TGTGCCAGCACAATAGACAGCTTGAGGACCGGGGAGCTGTTTTTT
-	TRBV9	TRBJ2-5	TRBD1	CASSAGGQGRETQYF	TGTGCCAGCAGCGCCGGGGGACAGGGCCGAGAGACCCAGTACTTC
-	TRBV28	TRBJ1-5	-	CASNTPGFGQPQHF	TGTGCCAGCAACACCCCCGGGTTTGGCCAGCCCCAGCATTTT
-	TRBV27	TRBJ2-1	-	CASSTSHKGSSYNEQFF	TGTGCCAGCAGTACCTCCCACAAGGGCAGCTCCTACAATGAGCAGTTCTTC
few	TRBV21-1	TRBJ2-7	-	CASSMAPRSSYEQYF	TGTGCCAGCAGCATGGCGCCCCGTAGCTCCTACGAGCAGTACTTC
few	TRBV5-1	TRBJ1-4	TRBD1	CASSGTGVGEKLFF	TGCGCCAGCAGCGGCACAGGGGTGGGCGAAAAACTGTTTTTT
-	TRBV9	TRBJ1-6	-	CASRGATSPLHF	TGTGCCAGCAGGGGGGCTACTTCACCCCTCCACTTT
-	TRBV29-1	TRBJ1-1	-	CSVDIQNTEAFF	TGCAGCGTCGACATCCAGAACACTGAAGCTTTCTTT
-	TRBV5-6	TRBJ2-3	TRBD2	CASSSGLDGGDTQYF	TGTGCCAGCAGCTCGGGACTAGATGGCGGGGATACGCAGTATTTT
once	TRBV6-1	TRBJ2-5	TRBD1	CASSEGTGQETQYF	TGTGCCAGCAGTGAAGGGACAGGCCAAGAGACCCAGTACTTC
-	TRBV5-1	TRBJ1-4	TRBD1	CASSRGTATNEKLFF	TGCGCCAGCAGCCGAGGGACAGCAACTAATGAAAAACTGTTTTTT
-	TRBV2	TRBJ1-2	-	CASSEGTEGGYTF	TGTGCCAGCAGTGAAGGGACTGAAGGCGGCTACACCTTC
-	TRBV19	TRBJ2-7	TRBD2	CASSMGDYTLYEQYF	TGTGCCAGTAGTATGGGGGACTATACCCTCTACGAGCAGTACTTC
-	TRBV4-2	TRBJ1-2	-	CASSQEDSYGYTF	TGTGCCAGCAGCCAAGAGGACAGCTATGGCTACACCTTC